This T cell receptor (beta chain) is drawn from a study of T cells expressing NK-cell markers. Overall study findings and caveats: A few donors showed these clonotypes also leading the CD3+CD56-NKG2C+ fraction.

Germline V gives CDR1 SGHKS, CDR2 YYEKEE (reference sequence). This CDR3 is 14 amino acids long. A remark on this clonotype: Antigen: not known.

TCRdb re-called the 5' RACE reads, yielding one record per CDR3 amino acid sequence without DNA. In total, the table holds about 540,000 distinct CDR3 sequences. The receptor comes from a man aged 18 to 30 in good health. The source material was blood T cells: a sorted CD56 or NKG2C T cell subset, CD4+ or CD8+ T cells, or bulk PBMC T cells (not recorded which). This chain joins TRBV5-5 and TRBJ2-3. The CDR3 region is CASSLEGLLETQYF.